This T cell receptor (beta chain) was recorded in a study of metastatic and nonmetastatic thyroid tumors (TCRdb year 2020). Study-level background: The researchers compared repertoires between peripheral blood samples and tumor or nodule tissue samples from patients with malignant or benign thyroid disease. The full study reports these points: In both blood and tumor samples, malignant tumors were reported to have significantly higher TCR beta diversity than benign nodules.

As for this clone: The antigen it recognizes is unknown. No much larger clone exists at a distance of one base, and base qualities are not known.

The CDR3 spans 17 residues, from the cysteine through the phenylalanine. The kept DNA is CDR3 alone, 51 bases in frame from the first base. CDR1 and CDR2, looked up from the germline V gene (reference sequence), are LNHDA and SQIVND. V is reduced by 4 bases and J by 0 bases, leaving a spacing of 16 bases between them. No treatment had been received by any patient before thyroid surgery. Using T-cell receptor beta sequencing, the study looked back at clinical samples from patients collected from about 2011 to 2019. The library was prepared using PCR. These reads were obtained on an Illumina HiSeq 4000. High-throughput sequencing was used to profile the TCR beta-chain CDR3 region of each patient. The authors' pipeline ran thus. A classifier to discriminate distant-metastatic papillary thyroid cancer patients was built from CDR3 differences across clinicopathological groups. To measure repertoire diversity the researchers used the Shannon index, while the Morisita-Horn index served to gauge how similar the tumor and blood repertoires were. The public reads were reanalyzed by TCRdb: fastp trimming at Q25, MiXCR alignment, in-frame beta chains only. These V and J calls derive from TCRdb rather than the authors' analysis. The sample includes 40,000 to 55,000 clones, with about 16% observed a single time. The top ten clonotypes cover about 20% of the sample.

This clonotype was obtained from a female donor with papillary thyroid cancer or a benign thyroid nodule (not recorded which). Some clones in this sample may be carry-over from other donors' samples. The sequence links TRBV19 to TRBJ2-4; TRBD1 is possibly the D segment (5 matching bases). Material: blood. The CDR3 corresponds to CASSKGDLVLAKNIQYF. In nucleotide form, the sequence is TGTGCCAGTAGTAAAGGGGATCTAGTCCTAGCCAAAAACATTCAGTACTTC.